These T cell receptor beta chains were read from a single sample in a study of early T cells in non-severe SARS-CoV-2 infection. TCRdb called the 5' RACE reads again in MiXCR, with one record for every CDR3 protein. The data show around 77,000 distinct CDR3 sequences, about 14% seen once. Material: whole blood, obtained at baseline. These receptors all stem from an adult who was a healthcare worker with PCR-confirmed SARS-CoV-2 infection or an uninfected control (not recorded which). Each CDR3 is given with its conserved first and last residue. D genes are given only for firm matches.

CDR3 protein	D gene	V gene	J gene
CASSLLAGYNEQFF	TRBD2	TRBV5-1	TRBJ2-1
CAWSQRERDTQYF	-	TRBV30	TRBJ2-3
CASSSRRGLRDTGELFF	-	TRBV19	TRBJ2-2
CASLNTGELFF	-	TRBV19	TRBJ2-2
CASSSAGRGNEQFF	TRBD2	TRBV6-2/TRBV6-3	TRBJ2-1
CASSPFQGYGELFF	-	TRBV7-8	TRBJ2-2
CASSFFGLDEQFF	-	TRBV5-1	TRBJ2-1
CASINRICQPQHF	-	TRBV21-1	TRBJ1-5
CASSSGGAYNEQFF	TRBD2	TRBV28	TRBJ2-1
CASSQDPRDEQFF	-	TRBV4-1	TRBJ2-1
CASRGADSNQPQHF	-	TRBV4-2	TRBJ1-5
CATSGQPNQPQHF	-	TRBV24-1	TRBJ1-5
CASSEPRGPYEQYF	-	TRBV2	TRBJ2-7
CASTTSGREHNEQFF	TRBD2	TRBV4-2	TRBJ2-1
CASSLTSGRAYNEQFF	TRBD2	TRBV27	TRBJ2-1
CSVDLTGSDEQYF	-	TRBV29-1	TRBJ2-7
CASSPLGLGYNEQFF	TRBD2	TRBV6-2/TRBV6-3	TRBJ2-1
CASSPIKYAQTYEQYF	-	TRBV11-2	TRBJ2-7
CASSLGDVSTDTQYF	-	TRBV7-6	TRBJ2-3
CASSLDRGYSPLHF	TRBD1	TRBV27	TRBJ1-6
CASSVDSDEQFF	-	TRBV28	TRBJ2-1
CASSLVWDEAFF	-	TRBV6-2/TRBV6-3	TRBJ1-1
CASSAGQGPSQPQHF	TRBD1	TRBV9	TRBJ1-5
CALREGLGEQFF	TRBD2	TRBV30	TRBJ2-1
CASSDGTGARMAFF	TRBD1	TRBV6-1	TRBJ1-1
CASSVEQGSYEQYF	-	TRBV2	TRBJ2-7
CASSTSPGAPDTQYF	-	TRBV27	TRBJ2-3
CASSPATSGRANTGELFF	TRBD2	TRBV7-3	TRBJ2-2
CASSSGDRPSMSQYF	TRBD1	TRBV28	TRBJ2-7
CASSQIGLGGTDTQYF	TRBD2	TRBV4-1	TRBJ2-3
CASSQGTQGYEQYF	-	TRBV4-2	TRBJ2-7
CASSLGFNEKLFF	-	TRBV27	TRBJ1-4
CASSVGGSRSYEQYF	-	TRBV9	TRBJ2-7
CASSLVLTQYF	-	TRBV5-1	TRBJ2-3
CASSWTGNTGELFF	TRBD1	TRBV7-9	TRBJ2-2
CASDGSSWYNGYTF	-	TRBV28	TRBJ1-2
CASSPVGTGDEQYF	TRBD1	TRBV5-6	TRBJ2-7
CASSPGWGRETQYF	-	TRBV14	TRBJ2-5
CASSEGLAGGTTYEQYF	TRBD2	TRBV7-2	TRBJ2-7
CASSYSTSGQGNEQFF	TRBD2	TRBV6-6	TRBJ2-1
CASSPLGTEAFF	-	TRBV18	TRBJ1-1
CSVGDSGNEQYF	TRBD2	TRBV29-1	TRBJ2-7
CAWNWAGGGYEQYF	TRBD2	TRBV30	TRBJ2-7
CASTTEVHEQYF	-	TRBV6-2/TRBV6-3	TRBJ2-7
CASSLLSSGRAGETQYF	TRBD2	TRBV27	TRBJ2-5
CSARDRDRMNTEAFF	TRBD1	TRBV20-1	TRBJ1-1
CASSSDRRYTF	-	TRBV13	TRBJ1-2